The 15 T cell receptor beta chains presented below share a single source sample, sequenced in a study of cytomegalovirus exposure and HLA in healthy donors. PCR employed 60 Vbeta and 13 Jbeta primers. TCRdb keeps only in-frame clones here, not all; method: immunoSEQ multiplex PCR. The sample lists 150,000 to 200,000 clones, around 72% occurring once. Sequencing was carried out using PBMCs. The receptors originated from a middle-aged man in good health and CMV-seropositive.

The chain carries TRBV5-4 and TRBJ2-7, with D possibly TRBD2 on 5 matching bases. V lost 0 bases and J 5 bases, leaving 12 bases between the germline ends. Germline CDR1 and CDR2: SGHNT and YYREEE (reference sequence). This CDR3 is built from 14 residues. CDR3 coding DNA: TGTGCCAGCAGCTTGGAAGAGGGAAGGGACGAGCAGTACTTC. Protein sequence: CASSLEEGRDEQYF.

The chain couples TRBV9 to TRBJ1-4; a weak D match, TRBD1 (5 bases). V lost 0 bases, J lost 8 bases, and 17 bases lay in between. The germline V gene encodes CDR1 SGDLS and CDR2 YYNGEE. The CDR3 length is 16 residues. CDR3 amino acids: CASSVGNRDSHEKLFF. Here the CDR3 DNA reads TGTGCCAGCAGCGTAGGCAACCGGGACTCCCACGAAAAACTGTTTTTT.

The chain combines TRBV29-1 with TRBJ1-2; 7 bases are shared with TRBD1. The CDR3 length is 13 residues. CDR1 is SQVTM, CDR2 ANQGSEA, per germline. After removal of 6 bases from V and 5 bases from J, the junction contained 9 bases not matched to a gene. The CDR3 region is CSVQDREVYGYTF. CDR3 nucleotide sequence: TGCAGCGTCCAAGACAGGGAGGTTTATGGCTACACCTTC.

This sequence joins TRBV29-1 and TRBJ1-1; no clear D gene. The CDR3 sequence is 12 residues long. Germline V CDR1 and CDR2: SQVTM, ANQGSEA. The ends were cut back, 4 bases at V and 5 bases at J, with 11 bases in the middle. CDR3: CSVAPGITEAFF. CDR3 sequence (DNA): TGCAGCGTTGCCCCCGGGATTACTGAAGCTTTCTTT.

The chain couples TRBV6-5 to TRBJ2-1; D not certain. Germline V CDR1 and CDR2: MNHEY, SVGAGI. The CDR3 contains 14 residues. V was pared by 2 bases and J by 7 bases, with 12 bases between. This chain's CDR3 is CASSYMGRRNEQFF. The CDR3 region has the DNA TGTGCCAGCAGTTACATGGGCAGAAGAAATGAGCAGTTCTTC.

The rearrangement joins TRBV7-2 to TRBJ1-5; D possibly corresponds to TRBD1 (5 bases). Germline loops: CDR1 SGHTA, CDR2 FQGNSA. CDR3 length: 15 residues. Trimming pared 1 base from V and 4 bases from J, leaving 11 bases between. The CDR3 DNA reads as TGTGCCAGCAGCTTAGGGGGGGGAACTAATCAGCCCCAGCATTTT. It yields the protein CASSLGGGTNQPQHF.

The genes are TRBV7-9 and TRBJ2-7; 7 bases fit TRBD2. The CDR3 is made up of 13 amino acids. Germline trimming cut 5 bases from V and 7 bases from J; bases unmatched to any gene: 8. Germline CDR1 reads SEHNR; CDR2 reads FQNEAQ (reference sequence). The CDR3 DNA sequence: TGTGCCAGCAGCGGGGGGGAGTTGGGTGAGCAGTACTTC. This encodes CASSGGELGEQYF.

This clone appeared a single time. J is TRBJ1-1 and V is TRBV7-9; D is unresolved. Germline values: CDR1 SEHNR, CDR2 FQNEAQ (reference sequence). V was pared by 1 base and J by 10 bases, with 13 bases between. The CDR3 runs to 13 residues. This chain's CDR3 is CASSLVNPGGAFF. In DNA form, the CDR3 reads TGTGCCAGCAGCTTAGTCAACCCCGGAGGAGCTTTCTTT.

The rearrangement uses TRBV2 and TRBJ2-2, with 9 bases aligning to TRBD2. The CDR3 length is 16 residues. The germline CDR1 and CDR2 sequences are SNHLY and FYNNEI. Trimming took 6 bases from V and 5 from J; bases not matched to a gene: 10. The CDR3 protein is CASRALAGRGTGELFF. The CDR3 nucleotides are TGTGCCAGCAGGGCGCTAGCGGGGCGGGGGACCGGGGAGCTGTTTTTT. Complete variable domain (other parts from reference TRBV2 and TRBJ2-2): EPEVTQTPSHQVTQMGQEVILRCVPISNHLYFYWYRQILGQKVEFLVSFYNNEISEKSEIFDDQFSVERPDGSNFTLKIRSTKLEDSAMYFCASRALAGRGTGELFFGEGSRLTVL.

The chain employs TRBV4-2 and TRBJ1-2; D is ambiguous. Germline values: CDR1 LGHNA, CDR2 YNFKEQ. V lost 1 base and J 6 bases, leaving 9 bases between the germline ends. There are 13 residues in the CDR3. As DNA, the CDR3 is TGTGCCAGCAGCCAAGGCAGGTCCGATGGCTACACCTTC. It specifies CASSQGRSDGYTF.

This chain connects TRBV7-2 to TRBJ1-2, with D unresolved. Per the germline V gene, CDR1 is SGHTA and CDR2 is FQGNSA. The CDR3 has 12 residues. V was shortened by 1 base and J by 4 bases, with 4 bases between the two germline ends. As DNA, the CDR3 is TGTGCCAGCAGCTTAGACAGCTATGGCTACACCTTC. Its translation is CASSLDSYGYTF.

Of note for this clone: This sample includes further DNA sequences coding for the same CDR3. The chain employs TRBV6-1 and TRBJ1-2; D perhaps matches TRBD1 (6 bases). Trimming shortened V by 2 bases and J by 8 bases, and 21 bases separated the two germline ends. The CDR3 loop spans 16 amino acids. The germline CDR1 and CDR2 sequences are MNHNS and SASEGT. CDR3 coding DNA: TGTGCCAGCAGTGAATATGACGGCAGGGGAAGGGAGGGCTACACCTTC. This gives the protein CASSEYDGRGREGYTF.

On this clone itself: Other DNA sequences in the same sample also yield this CDR3. The V gene is TRBV7-3, the J gene TRBJ1-1; 8 bases agree with TRBD1. The CDR3 contains 15 residues. Germline CDR1 is SGHTA and CDR2 is FQGTGA. The V and J ends lost 5 bases and 0 bases, in that order; junction bases with no gene match: 5. DNA of the CDR3: TGTGCCAGCAGCCTAGGGACAGGATTGAACACTGAAGCTTTCTTT. Translation gives CASSLGTGLNTEAFF. Combining the CDR3 with reference TRBV7-3 and TRBJ1-1 gives the whole variable domain GAGVSQTPSNKVTEKGKYVELRCDPISGHTALYWYRQSLGQGPEFLIYFQGTGAADDSGLPNDRFFAVRPEGSVSTLKIQRTERGDSAVYLCASSLGTGLNTEAFFGQGTRLTVV.

The chain joins TRBV7-9 to TRBJ2-1; 10 bases are a match to TRBD2. After removal of 1 base from V and 5 bases from J, the junction contained 8 bases not matched to a gene. Germline V gives CDR1 SEHNR, CDR2 FQNEAQ (reference sequence). The length of the CDR3 is 17 residues. The DNA for the CDR3 is TGTGCCAGCAGCTTAGGGGGGCTAGCGGGAGTAAACAATGAGCAGTTCTTC. It is translated as CASSLGGLAGVNNEQFF.

This chain links TRBV5-1 with TRBJ2-7, with D perhaps matching TRBD1 (5 bases). The CDR3 is 14 residues long. Trimming left V 0 bases short and J 5 bases short, with 12 bases between. Germline loops: CDR1 SGHRS, CDR2 YFSETQ. In DNA, the CDR3 is TGCGCCAGCAGCTTGGGGCCAGGGTCGGACGAGCAGTACTTC. Protein sequence: CASSLGPGSDEQYF.